This is a list of T cell receptor beta chains from one sample in a study of blood T cells in healthy people across ages. One entry per CDR3 protein results from TCRdb running MiXCR on the 5' RACE reads. Among 550,000 to 700,000 distinct CDR3 sequences, 25% to 30% were seen once, and the ten largest hold about 18%. Sequenced input: blood. Source of these receptors: a woman between 70 and 85 years old in good health. Both conserved end residues are part of each CDR3. Each record gives: J gene, clone size, V gene, D gene, CDR3 protein, CDR3 DNA. A D gene is named only where the DNA matches it firmly. Size values are once, few and many counts, or a class for expanded clones, and some rows have none.

j_gene: TRBJ2-5; abundance: many; v_gene: TRBV5-1; d_gene: TRBD1; CDR3aa: CASSQMGTEETQYF; CDR3nt: TGCGCCAGCAGCCAGATGGGGACAGAAGAGACCCAGTACTTC
j_gene: TRBJ2-1; abundance: NA; v_gene: TRBV7-2; d_gene: TRBD2; CDR3aa: CASSKTSDYNEQFF; CDR3nt: TGTGCCAGCAGCAAGACTAGCGACTACAATGAGCAGTTCTTC
j_gene: TRBJ2-7; abundance: NA; v_gene: TRBV4-2; d_gene: NA; CDR3aa: CASSQEDRRARYEQYF; CDR3nt: TGTGCCAGCAGCCAAGAGGACCGACGGGCCCGCTACGAGCAGTACTTC
j_gene: TRBJ2-5; abundance: few; v_gene: TRBV6-5; d_gene: TRBD2; CDR3aa: CASSYSIRTSGYQETQYF; CDR3nt: TGTGCCAGCAGTTACTCGATAAGGACTAGCGGTTACCAAGAGACCCAGTACTTC
j_gene: TRBJ1-2; abundance: NA; v_gene: TRBV27; d_gene: NA; CDR3aa: CASSFGGAKGYTF; CDR3nt: TGTGCCAGCAGTTTCGGGGGGGCTAAAGGCTACACCTTC
j_gene: TRBJ1-3; abundance: NA; v_gene: TRBV6-5; d_gene: NA; CDR3aa: CASSVSETGNTIYF; CDR3nt: TGTGCCAGCAGTGTCAGTGAAACTGGAAACACCATATATTTT
j_gene: TRBJ2-6; abundance: NA; v_gene: TRBV13; d_gene: NA; CDR3aa: CASSFDYGANVLTF; CDR3nt: TGTGCCAGCAGCTTCGATTATGGGGCCAACGTCCTGACTTTC
j_gene: TRBJ1-2; abundance: NA; v_gene: TRBV6-1; d_gene: TRBD1; CDR3aa: CASSPAGTETNYGYTF; CDR3nt: TGTGCCAGCAGTCCGGCCGGGACAGAGACCAACTATGGCTACACCTTC
j_gene: TRBJ1-5; abundance: once; v_gene: TRBV15; d_gene: NA; CDR3aa: CATSRDGPGRDQPQHF; CDR3nt: TGTGCCACCAGCAGAGATGGGCCCGGAAGGGATCAGCCCCAGCATTTT
j_gene: TRBJ2-5; abundance: few; v_gene: TRBV5-4; d_gene: NA; CDR3aa: CASSLVDARAKETQYF; CDR3nt: TGTGCCAGCAGCTTGGTGGACGCCCGGGCGAAAGAGACCCAGTACTTC
j_gene: TRBJ2-5; abundance: NA; v_gene: TRBV3-1; d_gene: TRBD2; CDR3aa: CASSRTSGAQETQYF; CDR3nt: TGTGCCAGCAGCCGGACTAGCGGGGCCCAAGAGACCCAGTACTTC
j_gene: TRBJ2-1; abundance: NA; v_gene: TRBV6-5; d_gene: TRBD2; CDR3aa: CASGAGESYNEQFF; CDR3nt: TGTGCCAGCGGGGCGGGAGAGTCCTACAATGAGCAGTTCTTC
j_gene: TRBJ1-1; abundance: few; v_gene: TRBV7-9; d_gene: TRBD1; CDR3aa: CASSLQGQTNTEAFF; CDR3nt: TGTGCCAGCAGCTTACAGGGACAGACGAACACTGAAGCTTTCTTT
j_gene: TRBJ1-2; abundance: many; v_gene: TRBV4-3; d_gene: NA; CDR3aa: CASSQDAIPGGYTF; CDR3nt: TGCGCCAGCAGCCAAGATGCCATCCCCGGGGGCTACACCTTC
j_gene: TRBJ1-2; abundance: NA; v_gene: TRBV7-2; d_gene: NA; CDR3aa: CASSLAGIYGYTF; CDR3nt: TGTGCCAGCAGCTTAGCTGGAATCTATGGCTACACCTTC
j_gene: TRBJ1-1; abundance: few; v_gene: TRBV11-3; d_gene: NA; CDR3aa: CASSKRDGDTEAFF; CDR3nt: TGTGCCAGCAGCAAAAGGGATGGGGACACTGAAGCTTTCTTT
j_gene: TRBJ2-7; abundance: few; v_gene: TRBV4-3; d_gene: NA; CDR3aa: CASSRGEGGYEQYF; CDR3nt: TGCGCCAGCAGCCGAGGTGAAGGGGGCTACGAGCAGTACTTC